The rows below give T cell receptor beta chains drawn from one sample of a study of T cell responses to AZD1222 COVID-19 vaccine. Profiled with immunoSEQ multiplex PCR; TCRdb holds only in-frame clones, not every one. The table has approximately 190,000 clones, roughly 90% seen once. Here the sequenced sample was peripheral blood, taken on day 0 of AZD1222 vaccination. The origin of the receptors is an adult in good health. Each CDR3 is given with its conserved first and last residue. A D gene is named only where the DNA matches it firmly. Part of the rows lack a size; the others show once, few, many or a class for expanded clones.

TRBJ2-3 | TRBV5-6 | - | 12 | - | CASSQVTDTQYF | TGTGCCAGCAGCCAAGTAACAGATACGCAGTATTTT
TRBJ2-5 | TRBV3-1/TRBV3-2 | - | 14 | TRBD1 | CASSPPTGLGTQYF | TGTGCCAGCAGCCCCCCGACAGGGCTAGGGACCCAGTACTTC
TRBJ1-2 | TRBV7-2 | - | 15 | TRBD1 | CASSSGTGPTYGYTF | TGTGCCAGCAGCTCAGGGACAGGCCCTACCTATGGCTACACCTTC
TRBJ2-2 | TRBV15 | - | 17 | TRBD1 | CATRPEQGARNTGELFF | TGTGCCACCAGGCCGGAACAGGGGGCGAGGAACACCGGGGAGCTGTTTTTT
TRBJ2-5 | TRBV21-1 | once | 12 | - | CASSKDPTGLHF | TGTGCCAGCAGCAAAGATCCGACGGGACTGCACTTC
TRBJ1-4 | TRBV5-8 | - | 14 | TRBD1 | CASSFDRAGEKLFF | TGTGCCAGCAGCTTCGACAGGGCCGGTGAAAAACTGTTTTTT
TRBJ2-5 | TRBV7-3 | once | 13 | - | CASSANFQETQYF | TGTGCCAGCAGCGCAAATTTCCAAGAGACCCAGTACTTC
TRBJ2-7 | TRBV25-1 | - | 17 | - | CASYGRGGSSVLDEQYF | TGTGCCAGCTATGGTAGGGGGGGGAGCTCGGTTCTCGACGAGCAGTACTTC
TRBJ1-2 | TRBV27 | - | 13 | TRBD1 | CASSLRTGGGYTF | TGTGCCAGCAGTTTACGTACAGGGGGGGGCTACACCTTC
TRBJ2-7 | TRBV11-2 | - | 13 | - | CASSLQTSYEQYF | TGTGCCAGCAGCTTACAGACATCGTACGAGCAGTACTTC
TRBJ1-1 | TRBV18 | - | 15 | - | CASSGSLSLNTEAFF | TGTGCCAGCTCAGGGTCCCTTTCCTTGAACACTGAAGCTTTCTTT
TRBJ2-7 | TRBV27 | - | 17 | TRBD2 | CASSPPGLAGRTYEQYF | TGTGCCAGCAGTCCCCCCGGACTAGCGGGACGAACCTACGAGCAGTACTTC
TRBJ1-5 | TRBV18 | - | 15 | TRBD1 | CASSPLGQNNQPQHF | TGTGCCAGCTCACCGCTGGGACAGAACAATCAGCCCCAGCATTTT
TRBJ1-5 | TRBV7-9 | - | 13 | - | CASSLGGRQPQHF | TGTGCCAGCAGCTTAGGTGGCAGGCAGCCCCAGCATTTT
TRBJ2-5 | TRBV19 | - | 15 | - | CASSIAPTGYETQYF | TGTGCCAGTAGTATCGCCCCCACAGGGTACGAGACCCAGTACTTC
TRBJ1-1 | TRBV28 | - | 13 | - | CASSPSRILNGFF | TGTGCCAGCAGCCCTAGTCGGATTTTGAATGGTTTCTTT
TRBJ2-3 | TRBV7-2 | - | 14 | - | CASSLGSLTDTQYF | TGTGCCAGCAGCTTAGGCAGCCTCACAGATACGCAGTATTTT
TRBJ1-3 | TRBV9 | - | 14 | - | CASSVRGSGNTIYF | TGTGCCAGCAGCGTACGGGGCTCTGGAAACACCATATATTTT
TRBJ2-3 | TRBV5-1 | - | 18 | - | CASSLAPWGPGSTDTQYF | TGCGCCAGCAGCTTGGCCCCATGGGGGCCGGGGAGCACAGATACGCAGTATTTT
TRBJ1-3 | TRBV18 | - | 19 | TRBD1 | CASSPKGQGRPRLGNTIYF | TGTGCCAGCTCACCAAAGGGACAGGGACGTCCCAGATTAGGAAACACCATATATTTT
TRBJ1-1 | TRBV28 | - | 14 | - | CASSLIRVNTEAFF | TGTGCCAGCAGTTTAATTCGGGTGAACACTGAAGCTTTCTTT
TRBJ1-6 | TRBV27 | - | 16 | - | CASSLSPIPYNSPLHF | TGTGCCAGCAGTTTATCGCCTATTCCCTATAATTCACCCCTCCACTTT
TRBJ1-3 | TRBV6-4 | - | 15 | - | CASGGDPNSGNTIYF | TGTGCCAGCGGAGGGGACCCCAACTCTGGAAACACCATATATTTT
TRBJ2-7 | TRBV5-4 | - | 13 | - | CASRQGIGGEQYF | TGTGCCAGCAGACAGGGGATAGGGGGGGAGCAGTACTTC
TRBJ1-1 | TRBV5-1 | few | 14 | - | CASSLGWTNTEAFF | TGCGCCAGCAGCTTGGGGTGGACGAACACTGAAGCTTTCTTT
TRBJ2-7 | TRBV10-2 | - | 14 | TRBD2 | CASRKLAGGYEQYF | TGCGCCAGCAGGAAACTAGCGGGAGGCTACGAGCAGTACTTC
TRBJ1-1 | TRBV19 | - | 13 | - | CASSITQGTEAFF | TGTGCCAGTAGTATCACCCAGGGCACTGAAGCTTTCTTT
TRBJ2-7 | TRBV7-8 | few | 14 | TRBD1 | CASSLGDRDYEQYF | TGTGCCAGCAGCTTAGGTGACAGGGACTACGAGCAGTACTTC
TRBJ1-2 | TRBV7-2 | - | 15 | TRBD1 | CASSSTGGVGYGYTF | TGTGCCAGCAGCTCGACAGGGGGCGTCGGCTATGGCTACACCTTC
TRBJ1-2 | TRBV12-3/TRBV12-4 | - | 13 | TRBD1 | CASSRDRGFGYTF | TGTGCCAGCAGCCGGGACAGGGGGTTTGGCTACACCTTC
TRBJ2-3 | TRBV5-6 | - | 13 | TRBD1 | CASSSTGPDTQYF | TGTGCCAGCAGCTCGACAGGGCCAGATACGCAGTATTTT
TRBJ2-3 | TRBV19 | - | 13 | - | CASRVPGTDTQYF | TGTGCCAGTAGAGTCCCGGGCACAGATACGCAGTATTTT
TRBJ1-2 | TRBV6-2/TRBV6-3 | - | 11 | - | CASSWGDGYTF | TGTGCCAGCAGTTGGGGGGATGGCTACACCTTC
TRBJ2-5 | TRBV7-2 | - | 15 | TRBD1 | CASSVGLGTEYTQYF | TGTGCCAGCAGCGTGGGTCTCGGGACAGAATATACCCAGTACTTC
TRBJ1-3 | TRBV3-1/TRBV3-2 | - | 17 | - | CASSQEQVPGSGNTIYF | TGTGCCAGCAGCCAAGAGCAAGTCCCGGGATCCGGAAACACCATATATTTT
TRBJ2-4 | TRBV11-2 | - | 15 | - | CASSLTGQAKNIQYF | TGTGCCAGCAGCCTAACTGGACAGGCCAAAAACATTCAGTACTTC
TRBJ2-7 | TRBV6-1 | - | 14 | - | CASSEAGPRYEQYF | TGTGCCAGCAGTGAAGCGGGACCACGATACGAGCAGTACTTC
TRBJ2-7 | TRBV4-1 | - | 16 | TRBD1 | CASSPTGRTGDGEQYF | TGCGCCAGCAGCCCTACTGGTAGGACAGGGGATGGCGAGCAGTACTTC
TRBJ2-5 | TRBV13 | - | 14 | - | CASSLEAEGETQYF | TGTGCCAGCAGCTTAGAGGCGGAGGGAGAGACCCAGTACTTC
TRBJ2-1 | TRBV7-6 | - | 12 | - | CASGPPRGGQFF | TGTGCCAGCGGCCCTCCAAGGGGTGGGCAGTTCTTC
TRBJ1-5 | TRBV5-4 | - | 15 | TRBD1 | CAGNRGEYRIQPQHF | TGTGCCGGCAACAGGGGAGAGTATAGAATCCAGCCCCAGCATTTT
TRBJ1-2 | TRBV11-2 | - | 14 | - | CASSLDLAYGVSTF | TGTGCCAGCAGCTTAGATTTGGCGTACGGCGTGAGCACCTTC
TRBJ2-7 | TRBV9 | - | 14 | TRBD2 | CASSAQGLASEQYF | TGTGCCAGCAGTGCACAAGGACTAGCGTCTGAGCAGTACTTC
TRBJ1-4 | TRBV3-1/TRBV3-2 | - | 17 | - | CASSQNKGTATNEKLFF | TGTGCCAGCAGCCAAAACAAGGGCACCGCAACTAATGAAAAACTGTTTTTT
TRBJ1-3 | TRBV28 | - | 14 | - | CASSLWVSGNTIYF | TGTGCCAGCAGTTTATGGGTATCCGGAAACACCATATATTTT
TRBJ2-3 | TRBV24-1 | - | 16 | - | CATSDLEFGGTDTQYF | TGTGCCACCAGTGATTTGGAATTTGGAGGCACAGATACGCAGTATTTT
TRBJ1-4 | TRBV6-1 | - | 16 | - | CASSESGPRTNEKLFF | TGTGCCAGCAGTGAAAGCGGGCCACGGACTAATGAAAAACTGTTTTTT
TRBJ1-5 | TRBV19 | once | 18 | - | CASSWPGFEASSNQPQHF | TGTGCCAGTAGTTGGCCAGGGTTTGAGGCGTCGAGCAATCAGCCCCAGCATTTT
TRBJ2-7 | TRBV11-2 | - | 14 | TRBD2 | CASSLPGLAYEQYF | TGTGCCAGCAGCTTGCCGGGACTAGCATACGAGCAGTACTTC
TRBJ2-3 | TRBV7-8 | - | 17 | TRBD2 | CASSLVTRGAVTDTQYF | TGTGCCAGCAGCTTAGTTACGCGGGGGGCCGTCACAGATACGCAGTATTTT
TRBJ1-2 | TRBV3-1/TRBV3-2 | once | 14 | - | CASSQGENLYGYTF | TGTGCCAGCAGCCAAGGGGAGAACCTCTATGGCTACACCTTC
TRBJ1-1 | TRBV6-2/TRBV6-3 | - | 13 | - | CASSYGVPGEAFF | TGTGCCAGCAGTTACGGAGTACCCGGGGAAGCTTTCTTT